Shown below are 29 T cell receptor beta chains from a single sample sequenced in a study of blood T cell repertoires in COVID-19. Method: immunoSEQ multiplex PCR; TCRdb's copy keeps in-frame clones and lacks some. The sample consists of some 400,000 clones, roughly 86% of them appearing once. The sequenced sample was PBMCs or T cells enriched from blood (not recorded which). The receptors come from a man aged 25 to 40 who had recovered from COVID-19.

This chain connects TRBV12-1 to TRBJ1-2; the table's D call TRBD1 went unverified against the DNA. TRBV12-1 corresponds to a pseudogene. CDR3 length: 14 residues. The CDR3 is CASTSRQGGYGYTF. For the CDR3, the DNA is TGTGCCAGCACCTCCCGACAGGGGGGCTATGGCTACACCTTC.

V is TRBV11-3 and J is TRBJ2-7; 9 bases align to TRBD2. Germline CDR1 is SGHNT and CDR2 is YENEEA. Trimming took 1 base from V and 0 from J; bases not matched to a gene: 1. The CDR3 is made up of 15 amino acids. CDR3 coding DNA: TGTGCCAGCAGCTTAGGTAGCGGGAGCTCCTACGAGCAGTACTTC. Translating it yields CASSLGSGSSYEQYF.

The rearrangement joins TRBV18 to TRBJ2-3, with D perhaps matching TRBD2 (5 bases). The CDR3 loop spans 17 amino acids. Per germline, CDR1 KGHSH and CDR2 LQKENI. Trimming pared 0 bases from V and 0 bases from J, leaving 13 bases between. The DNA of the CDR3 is TGTGCCAGCTCACCACCTGGACTCCGTTCTAGCACAGATACGCAGTATTTT. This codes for CASSPPGLRSSTDTQYF.

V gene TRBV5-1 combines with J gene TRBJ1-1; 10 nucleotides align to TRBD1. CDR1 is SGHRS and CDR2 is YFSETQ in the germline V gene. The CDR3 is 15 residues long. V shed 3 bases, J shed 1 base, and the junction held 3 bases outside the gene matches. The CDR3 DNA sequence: TGCGCCAGCAGCTCCCGGGACAGGGGGAACACTGAAGCTTTCTTT. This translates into CASSSRDRGNTEAFF.

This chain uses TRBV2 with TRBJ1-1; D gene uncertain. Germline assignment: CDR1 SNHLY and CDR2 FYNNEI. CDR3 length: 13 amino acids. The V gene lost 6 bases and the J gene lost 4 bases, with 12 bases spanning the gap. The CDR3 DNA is TGTGCCAGCAGCGCTCTACCCACCACTGAAGCTTTCTTT. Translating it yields CASSALPTTEAFF. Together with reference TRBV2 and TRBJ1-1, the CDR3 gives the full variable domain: EPEVTQTPSHQVTQMGQEVILRCVPISNHLYFYWYRQILGQKVEFLVSFYNNEISEKSEIFDDQFSVERPDGSNFTLKIRSTKLEDSAMYFCASSALPTTEAFFGQGTRLTVV.

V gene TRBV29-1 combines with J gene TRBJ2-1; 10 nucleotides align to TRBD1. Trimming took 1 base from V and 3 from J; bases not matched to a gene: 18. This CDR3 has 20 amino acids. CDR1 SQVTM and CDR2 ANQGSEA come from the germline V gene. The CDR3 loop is CSVEGDQKTGGESLYNEQFF. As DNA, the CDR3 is TGCAGCGTTGAAGGCGACCAAAAGACAGGGGGCGAGTCGCTCTACAATGAGCAGTTCTTC.

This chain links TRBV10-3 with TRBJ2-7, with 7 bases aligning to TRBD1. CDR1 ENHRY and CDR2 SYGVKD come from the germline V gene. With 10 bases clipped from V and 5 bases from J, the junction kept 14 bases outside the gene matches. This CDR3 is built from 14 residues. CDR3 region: CASRYGTAANEQYF. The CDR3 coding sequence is TGTGCCAGCCGATACGGGACAGCTGCCAACGAGCAGTACTTC.

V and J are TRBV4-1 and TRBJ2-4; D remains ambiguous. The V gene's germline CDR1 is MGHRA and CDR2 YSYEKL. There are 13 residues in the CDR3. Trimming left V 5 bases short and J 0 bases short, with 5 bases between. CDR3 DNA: TGCGCCAGCAGCTCGGTAGCCAAAAACATTCAGTACTTC. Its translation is CASSSVAKNIQYF.

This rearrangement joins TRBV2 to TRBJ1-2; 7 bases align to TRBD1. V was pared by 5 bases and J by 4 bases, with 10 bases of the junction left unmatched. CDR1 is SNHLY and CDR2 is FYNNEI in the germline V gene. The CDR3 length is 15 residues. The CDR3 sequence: CASSPSPGTVYGYTF. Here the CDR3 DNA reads TGTGCCAGCAGTCCCTCACCGGGGACAGTCTATGGCTACACCTTC.

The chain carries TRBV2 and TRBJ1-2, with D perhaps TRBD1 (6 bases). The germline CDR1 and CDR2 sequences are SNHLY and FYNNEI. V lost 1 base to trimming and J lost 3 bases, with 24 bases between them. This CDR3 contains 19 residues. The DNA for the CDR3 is TGTGCCAGCAGTGAAGTTCCGTTTACGCTGGACAGCCGTTACTATGGCTACACCTTC. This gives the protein CASSEVPFTLDSRYYGYTF.

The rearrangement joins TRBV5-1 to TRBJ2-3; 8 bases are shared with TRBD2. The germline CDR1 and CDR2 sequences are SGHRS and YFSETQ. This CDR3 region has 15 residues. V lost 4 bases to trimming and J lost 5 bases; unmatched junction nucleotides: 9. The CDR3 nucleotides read TGCGCCAGCAGCCCCGGGACTAGGGTGGGAGATACGCAGTATTTT. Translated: CASSPGTRVGDTQYF.

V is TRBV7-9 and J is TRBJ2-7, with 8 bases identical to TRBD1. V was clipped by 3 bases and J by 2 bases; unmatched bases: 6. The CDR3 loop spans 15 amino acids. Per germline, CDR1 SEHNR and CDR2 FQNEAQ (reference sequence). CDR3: CASSFTGTGAYEQYF. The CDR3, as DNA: TGTGCCAGCAGCTTTACCGGGACAGGAGCCTACGAGCAGTACTTC.

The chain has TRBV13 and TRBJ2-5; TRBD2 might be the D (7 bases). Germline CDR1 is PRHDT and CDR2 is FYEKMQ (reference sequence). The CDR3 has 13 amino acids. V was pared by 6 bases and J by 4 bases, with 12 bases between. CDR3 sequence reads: CASRTGGGETQYF. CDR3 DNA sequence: TGTGCCAGCAGGACAGGCGGGGGAGAGACCCAGTACTTC.

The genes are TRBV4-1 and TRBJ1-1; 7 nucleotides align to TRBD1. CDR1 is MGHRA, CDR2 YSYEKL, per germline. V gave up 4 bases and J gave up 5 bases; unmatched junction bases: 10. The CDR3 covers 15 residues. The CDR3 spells CASSPHGQARTEAFF. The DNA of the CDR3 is TGCGCCAGCAGCCCGCACGGACAGGCGAGGACTGAAGCTTTCTTT.

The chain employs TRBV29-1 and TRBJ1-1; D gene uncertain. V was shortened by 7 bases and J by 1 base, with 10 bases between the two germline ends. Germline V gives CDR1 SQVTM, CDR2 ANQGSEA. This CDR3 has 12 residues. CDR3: CSGIDTNTEAFF. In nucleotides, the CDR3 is TGCAGCGGCATCGACACGAACACTGAAGCTTTCTTT.

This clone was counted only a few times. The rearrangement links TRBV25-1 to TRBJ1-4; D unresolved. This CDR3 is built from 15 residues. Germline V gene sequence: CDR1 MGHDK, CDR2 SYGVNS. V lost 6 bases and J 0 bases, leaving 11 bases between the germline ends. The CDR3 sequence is CASSPGGATNEKLFF. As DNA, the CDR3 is TGTGCCAGCAGCCCCGGCGGGGCAACTAATGAAAAACTGTTTTTT.

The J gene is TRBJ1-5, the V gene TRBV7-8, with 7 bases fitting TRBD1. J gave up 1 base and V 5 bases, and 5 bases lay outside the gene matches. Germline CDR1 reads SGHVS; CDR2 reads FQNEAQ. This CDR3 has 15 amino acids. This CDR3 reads CASSPTGISNQPQHF. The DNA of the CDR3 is TGTGCCAGCAGCCCGACAGGGATAAGCAATCAGCCCCAGCATTTT.

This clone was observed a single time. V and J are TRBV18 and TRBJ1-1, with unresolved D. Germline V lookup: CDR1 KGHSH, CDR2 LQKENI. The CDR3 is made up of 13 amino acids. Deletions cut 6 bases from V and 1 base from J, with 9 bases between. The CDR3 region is CASSTSGNTEAFF. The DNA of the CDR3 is TGTGCCAGCTCGACTTCGGGGAACACTGAAGCTTTCTTT.

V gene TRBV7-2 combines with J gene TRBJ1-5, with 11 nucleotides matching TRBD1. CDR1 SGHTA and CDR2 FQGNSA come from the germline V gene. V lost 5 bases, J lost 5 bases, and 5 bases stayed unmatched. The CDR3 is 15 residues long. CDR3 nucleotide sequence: TGTGCCAGCAGCGAGGGACAGGGGGTCTATCAGCCCCAGCATTTT. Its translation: CASSEGQGVYQPQHF.

CDR3 residues: CASSFTGNREAFF. CDR3 DNA sequence: TGTGCCAGCAGTTTCACAGGCAATCGGGAAGCTTTCTTT. V is TRBV6-5 and J is TRBJ1-1; possible D gene TRBD1, 5 bases. The CDR3 is made up of 13 amino acids. V dropped 4 bases and J dropped 8 bases, with 14 bases sitting between them. Per germline, CDR1 MNHEY and CDR2 SVGAGI.

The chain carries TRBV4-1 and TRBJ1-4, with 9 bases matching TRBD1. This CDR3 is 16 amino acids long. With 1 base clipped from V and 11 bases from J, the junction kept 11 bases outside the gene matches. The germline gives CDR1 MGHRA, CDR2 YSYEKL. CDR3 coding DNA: TGCGCCAGCAGCCAAGTTCTCGGGACAGGGTTTGGCAAACTGTTTTTT. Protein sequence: CASSQVLGTGFGKLFF.

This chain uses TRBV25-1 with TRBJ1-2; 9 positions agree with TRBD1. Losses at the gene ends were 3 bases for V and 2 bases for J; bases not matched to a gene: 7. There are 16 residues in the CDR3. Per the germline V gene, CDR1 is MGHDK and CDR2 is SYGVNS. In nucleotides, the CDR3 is TGTGCCAGCAGTGACCTCCCCGGACAGGGGAACTATGGCTACACCTTC. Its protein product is CASSDLPGQGNYGYTF.

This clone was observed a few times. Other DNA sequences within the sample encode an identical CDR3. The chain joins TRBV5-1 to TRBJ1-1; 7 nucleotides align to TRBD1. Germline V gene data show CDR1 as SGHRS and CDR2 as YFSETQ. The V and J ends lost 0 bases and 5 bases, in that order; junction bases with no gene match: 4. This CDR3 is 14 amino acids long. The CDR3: CASSLEGGGTEAFF. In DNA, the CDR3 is TGCGCCAGCAGCTTGGAAGGGGGCGGGACTGAAGCTTTCTTT.

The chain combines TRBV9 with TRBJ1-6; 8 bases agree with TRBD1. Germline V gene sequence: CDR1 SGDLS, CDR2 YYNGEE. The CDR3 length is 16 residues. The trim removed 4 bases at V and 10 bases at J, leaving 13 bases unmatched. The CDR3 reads CASSSRTGSLSSPLHF. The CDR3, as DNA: TGTGCCAGCAGCTCTCGGACAGGGTCCCTATCCTCACCCCTCCACTTT.

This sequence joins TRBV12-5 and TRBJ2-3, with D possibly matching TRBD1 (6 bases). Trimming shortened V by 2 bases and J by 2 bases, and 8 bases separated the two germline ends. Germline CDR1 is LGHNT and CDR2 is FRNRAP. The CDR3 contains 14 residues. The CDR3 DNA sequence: TGTGCTAGTGGTTTGTACAGGGCCACAGATACGCAGTATTTT. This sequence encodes CASGLYRATDTQYF.

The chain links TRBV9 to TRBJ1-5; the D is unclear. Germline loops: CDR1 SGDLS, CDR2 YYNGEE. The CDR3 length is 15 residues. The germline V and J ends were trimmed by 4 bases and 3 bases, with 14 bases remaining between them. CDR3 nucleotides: TGTGCCAGCAGCAGAGGAGACGGAGCCAATCAGCCCCAGCATTTT. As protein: CASSRGDGANQPQHF.

CDR3 amino acids: CASSPDMRETQYF. The CDR3 region has the DNA TGCGCCAGCAGCCCGGACATGCGGGAGACCCAGTACTTC. The gene calls are TRBV5-1 and TRBJ2-5; TRBD1 might be the D (5 bases). Germline CDR1 and CDR2: SGHRS and YFSETQ. The CDR3 loop spans 13 amino acids. V dropped 4 bases and J dropped 5 bases, with 12 bases sitting between them.

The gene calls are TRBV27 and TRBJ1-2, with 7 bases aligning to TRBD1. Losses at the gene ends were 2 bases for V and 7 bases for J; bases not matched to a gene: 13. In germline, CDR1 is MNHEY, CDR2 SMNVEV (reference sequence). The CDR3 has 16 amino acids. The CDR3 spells CASSLGAGGSFSGYTF. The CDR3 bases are TGTGCCAGCAGTTTAGGGGCAGGGGGGTCCTTCTCTGGCTACACCTTC.

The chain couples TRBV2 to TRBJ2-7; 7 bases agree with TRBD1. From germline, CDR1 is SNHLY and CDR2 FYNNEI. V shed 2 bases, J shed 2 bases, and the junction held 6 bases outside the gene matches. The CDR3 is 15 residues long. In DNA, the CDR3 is TGTGCCAGCAGTGAATGGACAGGCGTTACCTACGAGCAGTACTTC. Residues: CASSEWTGVTYEQYF.